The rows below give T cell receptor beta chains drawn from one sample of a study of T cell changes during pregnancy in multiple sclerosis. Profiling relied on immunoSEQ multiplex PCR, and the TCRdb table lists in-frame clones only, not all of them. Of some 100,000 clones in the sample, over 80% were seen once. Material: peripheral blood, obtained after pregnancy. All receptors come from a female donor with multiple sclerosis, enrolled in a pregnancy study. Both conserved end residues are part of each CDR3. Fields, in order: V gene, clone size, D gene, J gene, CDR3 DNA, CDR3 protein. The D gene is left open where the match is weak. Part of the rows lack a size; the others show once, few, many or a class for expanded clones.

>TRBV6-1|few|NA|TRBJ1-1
TGTGCCAGCTACAGGGATTTGAACACTGAAGCTTTCTTT
CASYRDLNTEAFF
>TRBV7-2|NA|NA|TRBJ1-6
TGTGCCAGCAGCTTCGGGGCGGGGGAGAGTTCACCCCTCCACTTT
CASSFGAGESSPLHF
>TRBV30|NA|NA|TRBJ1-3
TGTGCCTGGAGTGTACGCAGGGGCTCTGGAAACACCATATATTTT
CAWSVRRGSGNTIYF
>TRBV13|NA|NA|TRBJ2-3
TGTGCCAGCAGCCAGGAGGCCATCGGGTTAGGGACAGATACGCAGTATTTT
CASSQEAIGLGTDTQYF
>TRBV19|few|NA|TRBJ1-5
TGTGCCAGTAGTTCTTACAGGGCTGATCAGCCCCAGCATTTT
CASSSYRADQPQHF
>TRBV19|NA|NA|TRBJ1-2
TGTGCCAGTACCCCAGGACAGTATCCTAACTATGGCTACACCTTC
CASTPGQYPNYGYTF
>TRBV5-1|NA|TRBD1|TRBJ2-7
TGCGCCAGCAGCTTGGGGCAGGGGGCCTCCTACGAGCAGTACTTC
CASSLGQGASYEQYF
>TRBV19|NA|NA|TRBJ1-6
TGTGCCAGTAGTATTATAGCCGGGACACTGACCTATAATTCACCCCTCCACTTT
CASSIIAGTLTYNSPLHF
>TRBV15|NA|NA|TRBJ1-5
TGTGCCACCAGCGAAACAGGAGGGAAGAGGGGCAATCAGCCCCAGCATTTT
CATSETGGKRGNQPQHF
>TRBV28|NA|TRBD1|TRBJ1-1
TGTGCCAGCAGTTTAAAGGGGACAGGGTTTGTTTTCTTT
CASSLKGTGFVFF
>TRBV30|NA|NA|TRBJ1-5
TGTGCCTGGAGTGGAAAGGGGCAGCCCCAGCATTTT
CAWSGKGQPQHF
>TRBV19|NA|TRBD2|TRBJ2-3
TGTGCCAGTAGTATGCTTAGCGGGGGGATCACAGATACGCAGTATTTT
CASSMLSGGITDTQYF
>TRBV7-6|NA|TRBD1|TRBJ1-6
TGTGCCAGCAGCTTGGACAGGGGAAATTCACCCCTCCACTTT
CASSLDRGNSPLHF
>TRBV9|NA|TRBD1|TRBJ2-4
TGTGCCAGCAGCGTAGACAGGGGAGACATTCAGTACTTC
CASSVDRGDIQYF
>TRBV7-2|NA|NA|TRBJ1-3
TGTGCCAGCAGCTTAATCGGACTAGGAAACACCATATATTTT
CASSLIGLGNTIYF
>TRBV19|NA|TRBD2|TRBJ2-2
TGTGCCAGTAGTATGGGTAGCGGGGGTATGAACACCGGGGAGCTGTTTTTT
CASSMGSGGMNTGELFF
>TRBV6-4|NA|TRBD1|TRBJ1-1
TGTGCCAGCAGCGAAGACAGGGGGGGTTCCACTGAAGCTTTCTTT
CASSEDRGGSTEAFF
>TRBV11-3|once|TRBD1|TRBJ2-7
TGTGCCAGCAGCTTAGAGGACAGGCTAAACTCCTACGAGCAGTACTTC
CASSLEDRLNSYEQYF
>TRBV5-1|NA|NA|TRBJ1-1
TGCGCCAACCCGACAGATCCGAACACTGAAGCTTTCTTT
CANPTDPNTEAFF
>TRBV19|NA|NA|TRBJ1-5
TGTGCCAGTAGTATGATAGCAGCCAGCAATCAGCCCCAGCATTTT
CASSMIAASNQPQHF
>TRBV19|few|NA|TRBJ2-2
TGTGCCAGTAGTTCTCCGGGACTCCCGAACACCGGGGAGCTGTTTTTT
CASSSPGLPNTGELFF
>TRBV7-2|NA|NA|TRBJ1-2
TGTGCCAGCAGCTTAGATCCAGGGCGCAACTATGGCTACACCTTC
CASSLDPGRNYGYTF
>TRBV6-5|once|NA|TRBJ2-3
TGTGCCAGCAGTTACCGGGGATCTAGCACAGATACGCAGTATTTT
CASSYRGSSTDTQYF
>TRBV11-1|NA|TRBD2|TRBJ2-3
TGTGCCAGCAGCTTAAGAGCGACTAGCGGGAGATTCACAGATACGCAGTATTTT
CASSLRATSGRFTDTQYF